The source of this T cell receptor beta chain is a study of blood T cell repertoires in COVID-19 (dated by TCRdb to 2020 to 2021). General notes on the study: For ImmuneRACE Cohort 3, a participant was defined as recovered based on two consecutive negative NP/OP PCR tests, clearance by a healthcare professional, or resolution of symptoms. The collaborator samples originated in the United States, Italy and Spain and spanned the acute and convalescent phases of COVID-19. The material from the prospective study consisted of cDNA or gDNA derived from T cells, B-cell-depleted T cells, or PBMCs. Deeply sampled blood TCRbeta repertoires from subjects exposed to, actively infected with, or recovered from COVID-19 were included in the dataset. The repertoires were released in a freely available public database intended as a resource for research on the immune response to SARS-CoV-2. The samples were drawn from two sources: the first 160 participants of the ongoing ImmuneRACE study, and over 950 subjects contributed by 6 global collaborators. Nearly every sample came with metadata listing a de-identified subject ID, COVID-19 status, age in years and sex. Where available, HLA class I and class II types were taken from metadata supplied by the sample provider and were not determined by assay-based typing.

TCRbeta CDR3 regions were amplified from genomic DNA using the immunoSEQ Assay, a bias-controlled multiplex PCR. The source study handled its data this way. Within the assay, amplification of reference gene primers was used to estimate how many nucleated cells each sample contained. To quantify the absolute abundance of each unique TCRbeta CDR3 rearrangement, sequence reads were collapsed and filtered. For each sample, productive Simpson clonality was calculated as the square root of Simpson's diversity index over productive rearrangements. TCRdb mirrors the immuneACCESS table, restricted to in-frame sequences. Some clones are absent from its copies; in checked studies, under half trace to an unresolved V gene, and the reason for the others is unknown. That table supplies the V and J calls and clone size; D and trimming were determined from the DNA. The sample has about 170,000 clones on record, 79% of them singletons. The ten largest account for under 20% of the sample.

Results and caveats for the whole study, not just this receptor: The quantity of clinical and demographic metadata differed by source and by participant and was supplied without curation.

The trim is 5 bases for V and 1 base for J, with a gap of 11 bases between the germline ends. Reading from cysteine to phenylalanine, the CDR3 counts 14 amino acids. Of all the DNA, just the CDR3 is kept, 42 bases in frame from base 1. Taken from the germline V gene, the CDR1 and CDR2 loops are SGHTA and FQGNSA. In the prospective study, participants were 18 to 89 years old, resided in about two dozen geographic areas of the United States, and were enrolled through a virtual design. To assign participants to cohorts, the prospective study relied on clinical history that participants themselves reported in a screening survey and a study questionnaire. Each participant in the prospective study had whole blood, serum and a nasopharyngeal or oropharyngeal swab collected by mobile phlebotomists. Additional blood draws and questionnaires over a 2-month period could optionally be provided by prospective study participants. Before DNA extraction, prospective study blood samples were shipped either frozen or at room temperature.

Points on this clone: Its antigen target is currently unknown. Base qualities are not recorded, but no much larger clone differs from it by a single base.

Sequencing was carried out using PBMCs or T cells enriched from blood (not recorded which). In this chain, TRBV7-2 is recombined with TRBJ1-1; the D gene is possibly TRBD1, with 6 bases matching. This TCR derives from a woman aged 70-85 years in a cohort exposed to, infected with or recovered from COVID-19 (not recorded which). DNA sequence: TGTGCCAGCAGCCCCTCGACAGGGAACACTGAAGCTTTCTTT. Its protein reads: CASSPSTGNTEAFF.